One sample yielded the 31 T cell receptor beta chains listed below, sequenced in a study of control samples from healthy donors and cancer patients. Here immunoSEQ multiplex PCR was the method, and the copy in TCRdb shows in-frame clones only, minus some. This sample has some 89,000 clones, with around nine tenths found just once. Sequences were obtained from blood. The receptors were sampled from a man aged 30 to 39 in good health.

J is TRBJ2-2 and V is TRBV9; D is unresolved. The V gene lost 0 bases and the J gene lost 7 bases, with 7 bases spanning the gap. Germline V gene sequence: CDR1 SGDLS, CDR2 YYNGEE. The CDR3 contains 13 residues. CDR3 loop: CASSVEHIGELFF. The CDR3 DNA follows: TGTGCCAGCAGCGTAGAACACATCGGGGAGCTGTTTTTT.

About this clone itself: A junction boundary mismatches the germline segment, possibly from a read error. The rearrangement uses TRBV7-7 and TRBJ2-5; D may be TRBD1 (5 bases). The CDR3 length is 16 residues. The germline V gene has CDR1 SSHAT and CDR2 FNYEAQ (reference sequence). CDR3 DNA sequence: TGTGCTAGCAGCCATCTCAAAGGGGCGCCGGGAGAGACCCAGTACTTC. Amino acids: CASSHLKGAPGETQYF. Looking up the rest from reference TRBV7-7 and TRBJ2-5 gives the full variable domain: GAGVSQSPRYKVTKRGQDVTLRCDPISSHATLYWYQQALGQGPEFLTYFNYEAQPDKSGLPSDRFSAERPEGSISTLTIQRTEQRDSAMYRCASSHLKGAPGETQYFGPGTRLLVL.

This clone was found a few times. The J gene is TRBJ1-1, the V gene TRBV12-3 or TRBV12-4; D unclear. This CDR3 spans 13 amino acids. V dropped 2 bases and J dropped 3 bases, with 7 bases sitting between them. The CDR3 is CASSLRWDTEAFF. The DNA of the CDR3 is TGTGCCAGCAGTTTACGGTGGGACACTGAAGCTTTCTTT.

V gene TRBV7-9 combines with J gene TRBJ2-3; D gene ambiguous. Germline V CDR1 and CDR2: SEHNR, FQNEAQ (reference sequence). The ends were cut back, 1 base at V and 6 bases at J, with 5 bases in the middle. This CDR3 region has 12 residues. The CDR3 sequence is CASSLESDTQYF. The CDR3, as DNA: TGTGCCAGCAGCTTAGAGTCTGATACGCAGTATTTT.

The chain uses TRBV29-1 and TRBJ2-7, with 8 bases identical to TRBD1. After removal of 5 bases from V and 6 bases from J, the junction contained 6 bases not matched to a gene. The CDR3 contains 12 residues. CDR1 SQVTM and CDR2 ANQGSEA come from the germline V gene. Here the CDR3 DNA reads TGCAGCGTTACTACAGGGACAGGCGAGCAGTACGTC. Translated, it gives CSVTTGTGEQYV.

This rearrangement joins TRBV19 to TRBJ2-3; 10 bases are a match to TRBD2. V was clipped by 8 bases and J by 2 bases; unmatched bases: 7. The CDR3 loop spans 15 amino acids. The V gene's germline CDR1 is LNHDA and CDR2 SQIVND (reference sequence). The CDR3 region has the DNA TGTGCCAGTTCTAGCGGGGGTTCATTCACAGATACGCAGTATTTT. It yields the protein CASSSGGSFTDTQYF.

This chain joins TRBV24-1 and TRBJ2-1; 10 positions match TRBD2. Losses at the gene ends were 5 bases for V and 9 bases for J; bases not matched to a gene: 3. The length of the CDR3 is 13 residues. CDR1 and CDR2 from the germline V gene are KGHDR and SFDVKD. Here the CDR3 reads CATSGAGGLEQFF. The CDR3 DNA follows: TGTGCCACCAGTGGAGCGGGGGGGCTTGAGCAGTTCTTC.

The gene calls are TRBV5-1 and TRBJ1-6, with 7 bases identical to TRBD1. Germline V gene sequence: CDR1 SGHRS, CDR2 YFSETQ. V was pared by 2 bases and J by 4 bases, with 3 bases of the junction left unmatched. The CDR3 consists of 15 residues. The CDR3 nucleotides read TGCGCCAGCAGCTTAGGGACAGCTTATAATTCACCCCTCCACTTT. Translating gives CASSLGTAYNSPLHF.

The chain uses TRBV5-6 and TRBJ2-3, with D unclear. In germline, CDR1 is SGHDT, CDR2 YYEEEE. CDR3 length equals 16 residues. Trimming shortened V by 0 bases and J by 2 bases, and 13 bases separated the two germline ends. The CDR3 protein is CASSLVRTSLTDTQYF. CDR3 sequence (DNA): TGTGCCAGCAGCTTGGTTCGGACCTCTCTCACAGATACGCAGTATTTT.

This chain's CDR3 is CASSLGDRSTNEKLFF. The CDR3 nucleotides are TGCGCCAGCAGCTTGGGTGATCGGTCAACTAATGAAAAACTGTTTTTT. V is TRBV5-1 and J is TRBJ1-4; D call uncertain. V gave up 0 bases and J gave up 0 bases, with 9 bases separating them. The CDR3 is 16 amino acids. CDR1 and CDR2 (germline): SGHRS, YFSETQ.

There are a few counts of this clone. The J gene is TRBJ2-3, the V gene TRBV6-4, with 10 bases identical to TRBD2. Germline V gives CDR1 MRHNA, CDR2 SNTAGT. With 3 bases clipped from V and 4 bases from J, the junction kept 4 bases outside the gene matches. The CDR3 length is 15 residues. The CDR3 DNA reads TGTGCCAGCAGTGATGCAGCGGGGGGGTCAGATACGCAGTATTTT. Its translation: CASSDAAGGSDTQYF.

The V and J genes are TRBV6-5 and TRBJ1-3; TRBD1 matches at 9 bases. From germline, CDR1 is MNHEY and CDR2 SVGAGI. V shed 6 bases and J 2 bases; nucleotides not matched to a gene: 5. This CDR3 has 15 residues. CDR3 loop: CASSATGGPGNTIYF. In DNA, the CDR3 is TGTGCCAGCAGCGCCACAGGGGGCCCTGGAAACACCATATATTTT.

The chain combines TRBV7-9 with TRBJ1-2; possible D gene TRBD1, 6 bases. This CDR3 spans 14 amino acids. Germline assignment: CDR1 SEHNR and CDR2 FQNEAQ (reference sequence). Between the trimmed V and J ends, which lost 5 bases and 1 base, there was a span of 11 bases. The CDR3 loop is CASSPRTVNYGYTF. The CDR3 bases are TGTGCCAGCAGCCCCCGGACAGTTAACTATGGCTACACCTTC. Supplemented by reference TRBV7-9 and TRBJ1-2, the full variable domain reads DTGVSQNPRHKITKRGQNVTFRCDPISEHNRLYWYRQTLGQGPEFLTYFQNEAQLEKSRLLSDRFSAERPKGSFSTLEIQRTEQGDSAMYLCASSPRTVNYGYTFGSGTRLTVV.

This clone is a singleton in its sample. The chain links TRBV10-3 to TRBJ2-7; 7 bases match TRBD1. V shed 6 bases, J shed 4 bases, and the junction held 6 bases outside the gene matches. CDR1 and CDR2 from the germline V gene are ENHRY and SYGVKD. CDR3 length: 13 amino acids. The CDR3 loop is CAISGTASYEQYF. The CDR3 nucleotides are TGTGCCATCAGCGGGACAGCGAGTTACGAGCAGTACTTC.

The V gene is TRBV4-2, the J gene TRBJ1-5; perhaps TRBD1 as D (5 bases). The CDR3 is made up of 17 amino acids. Per the germline V gene, CDR1 is LGHNA and CDR2 is YNFKEQ. Trimming cost V 2 bases and J 2 bases, with 16 bases left between them. CDR3 loop: CASSQTFRTTGNQPQHF. CDR3 bases: TGTGCCAGCAGCCAAACTTTCCGGACAACGGGCAATCAGCCCCAGCATTTT.

The rearrangement links TRBV2 to TRBJ2-5; 7 bases map to TRBD1. The junction had 10 bases not matched to a gene; V was cut back by 6 bases and J by 0 bases. CDR1 is SNHLY and CDR2 is FYNNEI in the germline V gene. CDR3 length: 16 amino acids. CDR3 DNA: TGTGCCAGCAGGGGCCGTGGGACAGCGTACCAAGAGACCCAGTACTTC. This codes for CASRGRGTAYQETQYF.

J is TRBJ1-6 and V is TRBV3-1 (or the pseudogene TRBV3-2); D not resolved. V lost 4 bases and J lost 7, with 11 bases in between. The germline V gene has CDR1 LGHDT and CDR2 YNNKEL (reference sequence). The CDR3 is made up of 14 amino acids. This CDR3 reads CASSPNRANSPLHF. For the CDR3, the DNA is TGTGCCAGCAGCCCCAACCGGGCCAATTCACCCCTCCACTTT.

V and J are TRBV6-5 and TRBJ2-5, with 7 bases lining up with TRBD1. This CDR3 is 16 amino acids long. V trimming: 4 bases; J trimming: 1 base; junction bases outside the gene matches: 9. Looked up from germline, CDR1 is MNHEY and CDR2 is SVGAGI. The CDR3 DNA reads TGTGCCAGCAGTTCCCCGGGACAGACCCTCCAAGAGACCCAGTACTTC. Its protein product is CASSSPGQTLQETQYF.

This chain connects TRBV9 to TRBJ2-5; TRBD1 aligns across 10 bases. CDR3 length: 18 amino acids. CDR1 and CDR2 (germline): SGDLS, YYNGEE. The V gene end was trimmed by 3 bases and the J gene end by 1 base; junction bases not matched to a gene: 12. CDR3 sequence: CASSEGDRGLPAQETQYF. The CDR3 DNA sequence: TGTGCCAGCAGCGAGGGGGACAGGGGCCTACCGGCCCAAGAGACCCAGTACTTC. Complete variable domain (other parts from reference TRBV9 and TRBJ2-5): DSGVTQTPKHLITATGQRVTLRCSPRSGDLSVYWYQQSLDQGLQFLIQYYNGEERAKGNILERFSAQQFPDLHSELNLSSLELGDSALYFCASSEGDRGLPAQETQYFGPGTRLLVL.

The chain employs TRBV7-9 and TRBJ2-3, with D possibly matching TRBD1 (6 bases). Germline assignment: CDR1 SEHNR and CDR2 FQNEAQ (reference sequence). This CDR3 is built from 16 residues. Deletions cut 5 bases from V and 2 bases from J, with 17 bases between. CDR3 region: CASSRAGTRYTDTQYF. The CDR3 DNA reads as TGTGCCAGCAGCCGTGCCGGGACACGGTACACAGATACGCAGTATTTT.

CDR3 protein: CASSPRTSGGYTF. For the CDR3, the DNA is TGTGCCAGCAGCCCCCGAACTAGCGGTGGCTACACCTTC. This chain connects TRBV14 to TRBJ1-2, with unresolved D. Trimming took 4 bases from V and 7 from J, leaving 13 bases between them. CDR3 size: 13 residues. Germline assignment: CDR1 SGHDN and CDR2 FVKESK.

V and J are TRBV7-8 and TRBJ2-3; a weak D match, TRBD2 (6 bases). V was clipped by 7 bases and J by 0 bases, with 26 bases between them. The CDR3 extends over 19 amino acids. Germline V gene data show CDR1 as SGHVS and CDR2 as FQNEAQ. The CDR3 bases are TGTGCCAGCATACCCTCGGGTTCCTGGGGCGGGGCCAGCACAGATACGCAGTATTTT. It codes for CASIPSGSWGGASTDTQYF. Complete variable domain (other parts from reference TRBV7-8 and TRBJ2-3): GAGVSQSPRYKVAKRGQDVALRCDPISGHVSLFWYQQALGQGPEFLTYFQNEAQLDKSGLPSDRFFAERPEGSVSTLKIQRTQQEDSAVYLCASIPSGSWGGASTDTQYFGPGTRLTVL.

V gene TRBV10-3 combines with J gene TRBJ2-3, with 8 bases fitting TRBD2. V lost 0 bases to trimming and J lost 5 bases; unmatched junction nucleotides: 10. From germline, CDR1 is ENHRY and CDR2 SYGVKD. The CDR3 totals 17 residues. In DNA form, the CDR3 reads TGTGCCATCAGTGAGTCGATCGGAAGCGGGGGAGGAGATACGCAGTATTTT. Protein product: CAISESIGSGGGDTQYF.

J is TRBJ2-7 and V is TRBV29-1; D may be TRBD2 (5 bases). From germline, CDR1 is SQVTM and CDR2 ANQGSEA. The CDR3 contains 11 residues. The V end lost 8 bases, the J end lost 3 bases, and 11 bases lay between the germline ends. CDR3 sequence (DNA): TGCAGCCCGACGAGGGACTACGAGCAGTACTTC. Its protein is CSPTRDYEQYF.

The gene calls are TRBV28 and TRBJ2-7; D tentatively fits TRBD1 or TRBD2 (7 bases each). This CDR3 region has 13 residues. Trimming pared 7 bases from V and 2 bases from J, leaving 12 bases between. Germline loops: CDR1 MDHEN, CDR2 SYDVKM. The CDR3 coding sequence is TGTGCCAGCACCAGGGGGGGGCCCTACGAGCAGTACTTC. Amino acids: CASTRGGPYEQYF.

The chain employs TRBV27 and TRBJ1-2; no firm D call. There are 12 residues in the CDR3. Germline loops: CDR1 MNHEY, CDR2 SMNVEV (reference sequence). V lost 2 bases, J lost 6 bases, and 7 bases lay in between. The CDR3, as DNA: TGTGCCAGCAGTTTAGGAGGGCATGGCTACACCTTC. Encoded protein: CASSLGGHGYTF.

This chain links TRBV6-5 with TRBJ1-2, with a tentative D call TRBD1 (5 bases). Germline V gene sequence: CDR1 MNHEY, CDR2 SVGAGI. CDR3 length: 13 amino acids. V lost 4 bases, J lost 8 bases, and 14 bases lay in between. Here the CDR3 DNA reads TGTGCCAGCAGTTCCCCGAGGGGCGACGGCTACACCTTC. Translated: CASSSPRGDGYTF.

The CDR3 DNA reads TGTGCCTGGAGTCTCGCCGCGGAAGCTTTCTTT. It translates to CAWSLAAEAFF. The chain has TRBV30 and TRBJ1-1; D unclear. The CDR3 consists of 11 residues. V was pared by 2 bases and J by 8 bases, with 9 bases between. CDR1 GTSNPN and CDR2 SVGIG come from the germline V gene (reference sequence).

The chain couples TRBV29-1 to TRBJ2-5; D perhaps matches TRBD2 (6 bases). Germline assignment: CDR1 SQVTM and CDR2 ANQGSEA. The CDR3 totals 14 residues. Between the trimmed V and J ends, which lost 0 bases and 1 base, there was a span of 9 bases. Here the CDR3 DNA reads TGCAGCGTTGAAGAATTGGGACTCCAAGAGACCCAGTACTTC. This codes for CSVEELGLQETQYF.

The rearrangement links TRBV21-1 to TRBJ1-5; the table's D call of TRBD1 was not tested on the DNA. TRBV21-1 is reported as a pseudogene. CDR3 length: 13 amino acids. CDR3 region: CASSKDTNQPQHF. CDR3 in DNA: TGTGCCAGCAGCAAAGACACCAATCAGCCCCAGCATTTT.

This chain joins TRBV11-1 and TRBJ2-7, with unresolved D. Trimming took off 5 bases at V and 7 bases at J, with 12 bases between the two ends. The germline V gene has CDR1 SGHAT and CDR2 FQDESV (reference sequence). CDR3 length: 12 residues. CDR3 protein: CASSPSMGEQYF. DNA of the CDR3: TGTGCCAGCAGCCCCTCCATGGGGGAGCAGTACTTC.